The rows below give T cell receptor beta chains drawn from one sample of a study of OX40 agonist ivuxolimab in advanced cancers. Repertoires were generated with immunoSEQ multiplex PCR, while TCRdb's copy carries only in-frame clones and drops some. The sample comprises 44,000 or so clones, under 95% of which are singletons, and roughly a fifth rests with the top ten. The specimen was CD4+ or CD8+ T cells sorted from blood, collected in a trial of the OX40 agonist ivuxolimab. The source is an adult with an advanced solid tumor such as melanoma, head and neck, liver or kidney cancer. CDR3s include the opening cysteine and the closing phenylalanine or tryptophan. D genes are given only for firm matches. Part of the rows lack a size; the others show once, few, many or a class for expanded clones.

cdr3_length: 14; d_call: -; v_call: TRBV28; j_call: TRBJ1-2; clone_size: -; cdr3_nt: TGTGCCAGCAGAAACTTACAGGGTAACTATGGCTACACCTTC; cdr3_aa: CASRNLQGNYGYTF
cdr3_length: 13; d_call: -; v_call: TRBV5-8; j_call: TRBJ2-4; clone_size: -; cdr3_nt: TGTGCCAGCAGCTTGGCTGCCAAGGTAATTCAGTACTTC; cdr3_aa: CASSLAAKVIQYF
cdr3_length: 14; d_call: -; v_call: TRBV4-2; j_call: TRBJ2-3; clone_size: few; cdr3_nt: TGTGCCAGCAGCCAAGTCGAGGCGGGGGCCTCACAGTATTTT; cdr3_aa: CASSQVEAGASQYF
cdr3_length: 14; d_call: -; v_call: TRBV7-9; j_call: TRBJ2-7; clone_size: -; cdr3_nt: TGTGCCAGCAGCTTAGGAACGGACGTTATGGAGCAGTACTTC; cdr3_aa: CASSLGTDVMEQYF
cdr3_length: 13; d_call: -; v_call: TRBV28; j_call: TRBJ2-2; clone_size: -; cdr3_nt: TGTGCCAGCAAAGTCCCAGAAACCGGGGAGCTGTTTTTT; cdr3_aa: CASKVPETGELFF
cdr3_length: 14; d_call: -; v_call: TRBV11-2; j_call: TRBJ2-6; clone_size: -; cdr3_nt: TGTGCCAGCAGTTTCTCGGGACACGGTCTCGTCCTGACTTTC; cdr3_aa: CASSFSGHGLVLTF
cdr3_length: 16; d_call: TRBD2; v_call: TRBV6-1; j_call: TRBJ2-3; clone_size: few; cdr3_nt: TGTGCCAGCAGTGAAGCTCCGCGGGGGGGGGCAGATACGCAGTATTTT; cdr3_aa: CASSEAPRGGADTQYF
cdr3_length: 13; d_call: -; v_call: TRBV2; j_call: TRBJ2-1; clone_size: -; cdr3_nt: TGTGCCAGCAGTGGCCCAAATTACAATGAGCAGTTCTTC; cdr3_aa: CASSGPNYNEQFF
cdr3_length: 15; d_call: TRBD1; v_call: TRBV6-5; j_call: TRBJ2-1; clone_size: -; cdr3_nt: TGTGCCAGCAGCGCTGGGACAGTCTCCTACAATGAGCAGTTCTTC; cdr3_aa: CASSAGTVSYNEQFF
cdr3_length: 14; d_call: -; v_call: TRBV14; j_call: TRBJ2-7; clone_size: -; cdr3_nt: TGTGCCAGCAGCCATCATCGGAACTCCTACGAGCAGTACTTC; cdr3_aa: CASSHHRNSYEQYF
cdr3_length: 13; d_call: -; v_call: TRBV2; j_call: TRBJ1-5; clone_size: -; cdr3_nt: TGTGCCAGCACCGTAGGGGGGCTTCAGCCCCAGCATTTT; cdr3_aa: CASTVGGLQPQHF
cdr3_length: 12; d_call: -; v_call: TRBV19; j_call: TRBJ2-1; clone_size: -; cdr3_nt: TGTGCCAGTAGTATATTTGAAAATGAGCAGTTCTTC; cdr3_aa: CASSIFENEQFF
cdr3_length: 14; d_call: -; v_call: TRBV11-2; j_call: TRBJ2-3; clone_size: -; cdr3_nt: TGTGCCAGCATCCGGGACTTGGAGACAGATACGCAGTATTTT; cdr3_aa: CASIRDLETDTQYF
cdr3_length: 16; d_call: TRBD2; v_call: TRBV10-1; j_call: TRBJ2-1; clone_size: -; cdr3_nt: TGCGCCAGCAGTGACGCCCCCGGGACTAGTATGGATGAGCAGTTCTTC; cdr3_aa: CASSDAPGTSMDEQFF
cdr3_length: 13; d_call: TRBD1; v_call: TRBV30; j_call: TRBJ1-2; clone_size: -; cdr3_nt: TGTGCCTGGAGTTCTTGGACAGGGGATGGCTACACCTTC; cdr3_aa: CAWSSWTGDGYTF
cdr3_length: 14; d_call: -; v_call: TRBV27; j_call: TRBJ2-4; clone_size: -; cdr3_nt: TGTGCCAGCAGTCTCGGTGGGGCCAAAAACATTCAGTACTTC; cdr3_aa: CASSLGGAKNIQYF
cdr3_length: 13; d_call: TRBD1; v_call: TRBV19; j_call: TRBJ1-1; clone_size: -; cdr3_nt: TGTGCCAGTAGTGGCGCGACAGGGGGCTCAGCTTTCTTT; cdr3_aa: CASSGATGGSAFF
cdr3_length: 14; d_call: -; v_call: TRBV4-1; j_call: TRBJ2-7; clone_size: -; cdr3_nt: TGCGCCAGCAGCCAAGGCGCATCGTCATACGAGCAGTACTTC; cdr3_aa: CASSQGASSYEQYF
cdr3_length: 15; d_call: -; v_call: TRBV11-2; j_call: TRBJ2-7; clone_size: -; cdr3_nt: TGTGCCAGCAGCCCCGGTGGGGGGACCGGCTACGAGCAGTACTTC; cdr3_aa: CASSPGGGTGYEQYF
cdr3_length: 17; d_call: TRBD2; v_call: TRBV7-9; j_call: TRBJ2-3; clone_size: -; cdr3_nt: TGTGCCAGCAGCCTACCAGGACTAGCGGGAGGGACAGATACGCAGTATTTT; cdr3_aa: CASSLPGLAGGTDTQYF
cdr3_length: 16; d_call: -; v_call: TRBV12-5; j_call: TRBJ2-4; clone_size: -; cdr3_nt: TGTGCTAGTGGTTTAGCAGGGGTCGGAACCAAAAACATTCAGTACTTC; cdr3_aa: CASGLAGVGTKNIQYF
cdr3_length: 12; d_call: -; v_call: TRBV7-9; j_call: TRBJ1-4; clone_size: -; cdr3_nt: TGTGCCAGCAGCCTCAGTGCGATAGAACTGTTTTTT; cdr3_aa: CASSLSAIELFF
cdr3_length: 18; d_call: TRBD1; v_call: TRBV5-4; j_call: TRBJ1-4; clone_size: -; cdr3_nt: TGTGCCAGCACCCTTTCCGGGACAGGGGAACCAGGAAATGAAAAACTGTTTTTT; cdr3_aa: CASTLSGTGEPGNEKLFF
cdr3_length: 14; d_call: -; v_call: TRBV27; j_call: TRBJ2-3; clone_size: -; cdr3_nt: TGTGCCAGCAGTCCCTGGGGCGCAGTAGATACGCAGTATTTT; cdr3_aa: CASSPWGAVDTQYF
cdr3_length: 16; d_call: TRBD1; v_call: TRBV4-1; j_call: TRBJ1-2; clone_size: -; cdr3_nt: TGCGCCAGCAGCCAAGATCTAGAGGGACAGGGGAATGGCTACACCTTC; cdr3_aa: CASSQDLEGQGNGYTF
cdr3_length: 16; d_call: -; v_call: TRBV15; j_call: TRBJ1-1; clone_size: -; cdr3_nt: TGTGCCACCAGCAGAGAAAGACTTGGCAGGACAGCTGGAGCTTTCTTT; cdr3_aa: CATSRERLGRTAGAFF
cdr3_length: 14; d_call: TRBD1; v_call: TRBV27; j_call: TRBJ2-5; clone_size: -; cdr3_nt: TGTGCCAGCAAAATACAGGGGAAGAAAGAGACCCAGTACTTC; cdr3_aa: CASKIQGKKETQYF
cdr3_length: 17; d_call: -; v_call: TRBV28; j_call: TRBJ2-2; clone_size: -; cdr3_nt: TGTGCCAGCAGTTTTTCAAATTCCGGCACAAACACCGGGGAGCTGTTTTTT; cdr3_aa: CASSFSNSGTNTGELFF
cdr3_length: 16; d_call: TRBD2; v_call: TRBV11-2; j_call: TRBJ2-1; clone_size: -; cdr3_nt: TGTGCCAGCAGGACGCGTAGCGGGAGGTCGGGCGATGAGCAGTTCTTC; cdr3_aa: CASRTRSGRSGDEQFF
cdr3_length: 16; d_call: -; v_call: TRBV19; j_call: TRBJ1-5; clone_size: -; cdr3_nt: TGTGCCAGTCGAAAACCCCCGGGGCAGGGCAATCAGCCCCAGCATTTT; cdr3_aa: CASRKPPGQGNQPQHF
cdr3_length: 12; d_call: -; v_call: TRBV30; j_call: TRBJ1-1; clone_size: few; cdr3_nt: TGTGCCTGGAGTGAGGGAGGGACTGAAGCTTTCTTT; cdr3_aa: CAWSEGGTEAFF
cdr3_length: 14; d_call: -; v_call: TRBV28; j_call: TRBJ1-1; clone_size: -; cdr3_nt: TGTGCCAGCAGTTGGGGGACATCGAACACTGAAGCTTTCTTT; cdr3_aa: CASSWGTSNTEAFF
cdr3_length: 15; d_call: TRBD1; v_call: TRBV27; j_call: TRBJ2-7; clone_size: -; cdr3_nt: TGTGCCAGCAGTTTTGGACAGGGGTACTCCTACGAGCAGTACTTC; cdr3_aa: CASSFGQGYSYEQYF
cdr3_length: 15; d_call: -; v_call: TRBV5-4; j_call: TRBJ2-7; clone_size: -; cdr3_nt: TGTGCCAGCAGCTTGGGTCGCCAGGGGACCTACGAGCAGTACTTC; cdr3_aa: CASSLGRQGTYEQYF
cdr3_length: 17; d_call: -; v_call: TRBV5-1; j_call: TRBJ1-4; clone_size: -; cdr3_nt: TGCGCCAGCAGCTTGGTCGGACCCCCGATTACTAATGAAAAACTGTTTTTT; cdr3_aa: CASSLVGPPITNEKLFF
cdr3_length: 11; d_call: -; v_call: TRBV28; j_call: TRBJ1-2; clone_size: -; cdr3_nt: TGTGCCAGCACACGATCGGATGGCTACACCTTC; cdr3_aa: CASTRSDGYTF
cdr3_length: 15; d_call: TRBD1; v_call: TRBV19; j_call: TRBJ1-5; clone_size: -; cdr3_nt: TGTGCCAGTAGTATTTGGACAGGGGGCAATCAGCCCCAGCATTTT; cdr3_aa: CASSIWTGGNQPQHF
cdr3_length: 16; d_call: -; v_call: TRBV6-5; j_call: TRBJ1-3; clone_size: -; cdr3_nt: TGTGCCAGCAGTTACTCGAAGTCAGGGACTGGAAACACCATATATTTT; cdr3_aa: CASSYSKSGTGNTIYF
cdr3_length: 14; d_call: TRBD1; v_call: TRBV7-2; j_call: TRBJ2-7; clone_size: -; cdr3_nt: TGTGCCAGCAGCTTAGAGGGGACAGGCTACGAGCAGTACTTC; cdr3_aa: CASSLEGTGYEQYF
cdr3_length: 17; d_call: TRBD1; v_call: TRBV5-1; j_call: TRBJ2-5; clone_size: -; cdr3_nt: TGCGCCAGCAGCACTGCAGGGGGTTCGGGGTACCAAGAGACCCAGTACTTC; cdr3_aa: CASSTAGGSGYQETQYF
cdr3_length: 15; d_call: -; v_call: TRBV6-5; j_call: TRBJ2-7; clone_size: -; cdr3_nt: TGTGCCAGCAGTTATGGGGGAGGAGGGGCCTACGAGCAGTACTTC; cdr3_aa: CASSYGGGGAYEQYF
cdr3_length: 15; d_call: TRBD2; v_call: TRBV2; j_call: TRBJ2-7; clone_size: -; cdr3_nt: TGTGCCAGCAGTGGGACTAGCGGGAGGGCCTACGAGCAGTACTTC; cdr3_aa: CASSGTSGRAYEQYF
cdr3_length: 18; d_call: -; v_call: TRBV5-1; j_call: TRBJ2-3; clone_size: -; cdr3_nt: TGCGCCAGCAGCTTGGCCCCGTGGCAGGGTGGGGGAGCAGATACGCAGTATTTT; cdr3_aa: CASSLAPWQGGGADTQYF
cdr3_length: 14; d_call: -; v_call: TRBV5-1; j_call: TRBJ1-4; clone_size: -; cdr3_nt: TGCGCCAGCAGCTTGGAGGTGGGGTTCGAAAAACTGTTTTTT; cdr3_aa: CASSLEVGFEKLFF
cdr3_length: 10; d_call: -; v_call: TRBV10-2; j_call: TRBJ2-7; clone_size: once; cdr3_nt: TGCGCCAGCAGGACCTACGAGCAGTACTTC; cdr3_aa: CASRTYEQYF